This is a list of T cell receptor beta chains from one sample in a study of shared clonotypes between healthy human individuals. The data were produced by immunoSEQ multiplex PCR, yet TCRdb's version contains in-frame clones alone and is incomplete. The sample includes about 1,800,000 clones, about 94% of them seen just once. Sequencing was carried out using naive CD8+ T cells sorted from blood. These receptors were taken from a man between 18 and 35 years old in good health. The CDR3 runs from the conserved cysteine through the conserved F or W. D genes are given only for firm matches. Size values are once, few and many counts, or a class for expanded clones, and some rows have none.

d_call	v_call	clone_size	j_call	cdr3_nt	cdr3_aa
TRBD1	TRBV29-1	-	TRBJ2-1	TGCAGCGTCCCTGGACAGGGGAGCTCCTACAATGAGCAGTTCTTC	CSVPGQGSSYNEQFF
-	TRBV5-4	-	TRBJ2-6	TGTGCCAGCAGCTTGGCCGAATCTTCGACACTGACTTTC	CASSLAESSTLTF
TRBD1	TRBV4-1	-	TRBJ2-1	TGCGCCAGCAGCCGAATAGGGACAGGTCCCGGTTACAATGAGCAGTTCTTC	CASSRIGTGPGYNEQFF
-	TRBV27	-	TRBJ2-3	TGTGCCAGCAGTCTCCTGGCGGGGGATACGCAGTATTTT	CASSLLAGDTQYF
-	TRBV10-2	-	TRBJ2-7	TGCGCCAGCAGTGATGGATGGGAACAGAACAAAATTTACGAGCAGTACTTC	CASSDGWEQNKIYEQYF
-	TRBV21-1	-	TRBJ2-1	TGTGCCAGCAGCAAAGATCCCAGGCGGCAGTTCTTC	CASSKDPRRQFF
-	TRBV25-1	-	TRBJ2-7	TGTGCCAGCAGTGAATCAGGACAGCCCTCCTACGAGCAGTACTTC	CASSESGQPSYEQYF
TRBD1	TRBV4-3	-	TRBJ1-1	TGCGCCAGCAGCCAAACCGGGACAGGGGGCACTGAAGCTTTCTTT	CASSQTGTGGTEAFF
TRBD1	TRBV2	-	TRBJ2-2	TGTGCCAGCAGTGACGGACAGGGGGCCTGGGCCGGGGAGCTGTTTTTT	CASSDGQGAWAGELFF
TRBD1	TRBV7-9	-	TRBJ2-7	TGTGCCAGCAGCTCTGGACAGGGGGCATCTCTGGAGCAGTACTTC	CASSSGQGASLEQYF
TRBD1	TRBV11-2	-	TRBJ2-3	TGTGCCAGCAGCTTATCCCCGGGACAGGGGCCCACAGATACGCAGTATTTT	CASSLSPGQGPTDTQYF
TRBD2	TRBV27	once	TRBJ2-1	TGTGCCAGCAGTATCCTAGCGGGGGGCGCCTACAATGAGCAGTTCTTC	CASSILAGGAYNEQFF
TRBD1	TRBV7-9	-	TRBJ2-7	TGTGCCAGCAGCCACCCCCTGGAAGGGACAGCGAGCTACGAGCAGTACTTC	CASSHPLEGTASYEQYF
TRBD1	TRBV4-3	-	TRBJ2-5	TGCGCCAGCAGCCAAGGGACAGGGGGCCAAGAGACCCAGTACTTC	CASSQGTGGQETQYF
-	TRBV6-6	-	TRBJ1-3	TGTGCCAGCAGTTATGACGGACCTGGAAACACCATATATTTT	CASSYDGPGNTIYF
-	TRBV6-5	-	TRBJ2-5	TGTGCCTCTGGAGAATCCGGAGGGCTCGTCGAGACCCAGTACTTC	CASGESGGLVETQYF
-	TRBV10-3	-	TRBJ2-7	TGTGCCATCAGTGAGTGGTGGGTCTTGGGGGAGCAGTACTTC	CAISEWWVLGEQYF
-	TRBV5-1	once	TRBJ2-7	TGCGCCAGCAGCTCTCAGATTGAGCGGGAGCAGTACTTC	CASSSQIEREQYF
-	TRBV7-2	-	TRBJ1-2	TGTGCCAGCAGCTCTCCCAGGGAGGGTGAGCTTGGCTACACCTTC	CASSSPREGELGYTF
-	TRBV4-3	-	TRBJ1-1	TGCGCCAGCAGCCCTGGACGGAGCTACACTGAAGCTTTCTTT	CASSPGRSYTEAFF
-	TRBV6-4	-	TRBJ2-7	TGTGCCAGCAGTGACGTCGTCTACGAGCAGTACTTC	CASSDVVYEQYF